This record covers a single TCR beta chain. This sample is part of a study of blood T cell repertoires in COVID-19. Measured with immunoSEQ multiplex PCR; TCRdb has only the in-frame clones, and not every one. Of about 400,000 clones listed, 88% are singletons. The CDR3 is 13 residues long. Germline values: CDR1 SNHLY, CDR2 FYNNEI. V gave up 7 bases and J gave up 3 bases; unmatched junction bases: 5. The rearrangement joins TRBV2 to TRBJ2-5; 7 bases match TRBD1. The sequence was obtained from a woman aged 40 to 50 with acute COVID-19. What was sequenced was PBMCs or T cells enriched from blood (not recorded which). In DNA, the CDR3 is TGTGCCAGCAACGTCAGGGGGAAAGAGACCCAGTACTTC. It encodes CASNVRGKETQYF.